These 10 T cell receptor beta chains originate from one sample sequenced in a study of Tregs in tolerant kidney transplant recipients. Assay used: immunoSEQ multiplex PCR; TCRdb lists only in-frame clones, some missing. The sample records roughly 250,000 clones, around 81% being singletons. The sample taken for sequencing was CD4+ T cells from blood. The receptors come from a human donor in good health.

The rearrangement links TRBV7-9 to TRBJ1-1, with a possible D match to TRBD1 (5 bases). Looked up from germline, CDR1 is SEHNR and CDR2 is FQNEAQ (reference sequence). This CDR3 comprises 13 residues. Trimming pared 6 bases from V and 0 bases from J, leaving 8 bases between. CDR3 bases: TGTGCCAGCAGGCCGGGGGTGAACACTGAAGCTTTCTTT. Protein sequence: CASRPGVNTEAFF.

The chain is built from TRBV27 and TRBJ2-3; D remains unclear. V lost 5 bases, J lost 0 bases, and 12 bases lay in between. The CDR3 runs 15 residues. CDR1 and CDR2 (germline): MNHEY, SMNVEV (reference sequence). The CDR3 DNA follows: TGTGCCAGCAGTCCCCGGCCGGCTAGCACAGATACGCAGTATTTT. This codes for CASSPRPASTDTQYF.

This chain connects TRBV5-1 to TRBJ2-7; D call uncertain. Trimming removed 4 bases from V and 0 bases from J, with 11 bases in between. Germline CDR1 reads SGHRS; CDR2 reads YFSETQ. The CDR3 totals 14 residues. The CDR3 reads CASSPAPGSYEQYF. CDR3 in DNA: TGCGCCAGCAGCCCCGCCCCAGGCTCCTACGAGCAGTACTTC. The entire variable domain, with the rest obtained from reference TRBV5-1 and TRBJ2-7, is as follows: KAGVTQTPRYLIKTRGQQVTLSCSPISGHRSVSWYQQTPGQGLQFLFEYFSETQRNKGNFPGRFSGRQFSNSRSEMNVSTLELGDSALYLCASSPAPGSYEQYFGPGTRLTVT.

This clone was counted a few times. The chain uses TRBV11-3 and TRBJ1-6; weak D call: TRBD1 (6 bases). CDR1 and CDR2 (germline): SGHNT, YENEEA. This CDR3 is 13 amino acids long. Trimming took off 5 bases at V and 7 bases at J, with 9 bases between the two ends. CDR3 coding DNA: TGTGCCAGCAGCCGAACAGGGAATTCACCCCTCCACTTT. It is translated as CASSRTGNSPLHF.

This rearrangement joins TRBV30 to TRBJ2-2, with TRBD1 matching over 8 bases. The CDR3 totals 16 residues. Germline CDR1 reads GTSNPN; CDR2 reads SVGIG (reference sequence). V trimming: 3 bases; J trimming: 0 bases; junction bases outside the gene matches: 6. CDR3 in amino acids: CAWRSGTGANTGELFF. DNA of the CDR3: TGTGCCTGGAGGTCGGGGACAGGAGCGAACACCGGGGAGCTGTTTTTT.

The rearrangement links TRBV5-6 to TRBJ1-3; D is ambiguous. There are 13 residues in the CDR3. Germline V gene sequence: CDR1 SGHDT, CDR2 YYEEEE. Trimming stripped 4 bases from V and 9 bases from J, with 14 bases between. The CDR3 region is CASSPGQQSTIYF. CDR3 coding DNA: TGTGCCAGCAGCCCCGGCCAACAAAGCACCATATATTTT.

A word on this clone: At one end, the junction sequence differs from germline, possibly due to a read error. This sequence joins TRBV7-2 and TRBJ2-3, with a weak D call TRBD2 (6 bases). Germline-derived CDR1 and CDR2 are SGHTA and FQGNSA. The CDR3 loop spans 17 amino acids. CDR3 residues: CAISLQVGGTSTDTQYF. CDR3 nucleotides: TGTGCCATCAGCCTTCAAGTCGGGGGTACCAGCACAGATACGCAGTATTTT.

This sequence joins TRBV19 and TRBJ2-2; possible D gene TRBD1, 6 bases. Germline V gene data show CDR1 as LNHDA and CDR2 as SQIVND (reference sequence). With 3 bases removed from V and 6 bases from J, the gap between germline ends came to 11 bases. This CDR3 region has 14 residues. CDR3 nucleotides: TGTGCCAGTAGTATCGGACAGATTGCCGGGGAGCTGTTTTTT. Translation: CASSIGQIAGELFF. The variable domain in full, completed from reference TRBV19 and TRBJ2-2, reads DGGITQSPKYLFRKEGQNVTLSCEQNLNHDAMYWYRQDPGQGLRLIYYSQIVNDFQKGDIAEGYSVSREKKESFPLTVTSAQKNPTAFYLCASSIGQIAGELFFGEGSRLTVL.

The chain uses TRBV10-2 and TRBJ1-5; D may be TRBD1 (6 bases). CDR1 and CDR2 from the germline V gene are WSHSY and SAAADI. V was cut by 3 bases and J by 3 bases, with 12 bases left in between. The CDR3 loop spans 15 amino acids. In DNA form, the CDR3 reads TGCGCCAGCAGTGAACAGGGCTCGAACAATCAGCCCCAGCATTTT. This codes for CASSEQGSNNQPQHF.

The rearrangement joins TRBV2 to TRBJ1-1; D may be TRBD1 (5 bases). CDR1 is SNHLY, CDR2 FYNNEI, per germline. This CDR3 region has 11 residues. V lost 3 bases and J lost 7, with 6 bases in between. The CDR3: CASSEGGEAFF. In DNA, the CDR3 is TGTGCCAGCAGTGAGGGGGGTGAAGCTTTCTTT. Together with reference TRBV2 and TRBJ1-1, the CDR3 gives the full variable domain: EPEVTQTPSHQVTQMGQEVILRCVPISNHLYFYWYRQILGQKVEFLVSFYNNEISEKSEIFDDQFSVERPDGSNFTLKIRSTKLEDSAMYFCASSEGGEAFFGQGTRLTVV.